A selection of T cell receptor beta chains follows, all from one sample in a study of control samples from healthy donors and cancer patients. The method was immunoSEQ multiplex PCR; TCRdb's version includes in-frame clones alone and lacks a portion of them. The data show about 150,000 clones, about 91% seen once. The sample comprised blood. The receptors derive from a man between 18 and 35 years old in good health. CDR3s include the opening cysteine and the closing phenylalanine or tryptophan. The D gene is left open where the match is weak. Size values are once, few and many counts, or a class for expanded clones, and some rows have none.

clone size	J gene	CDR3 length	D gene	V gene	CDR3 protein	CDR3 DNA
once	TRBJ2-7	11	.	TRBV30	CAWSGGGEQYF	TGTGCCTGGAGTGGAGGGGGCGAGCAGTACTTC
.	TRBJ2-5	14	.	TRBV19	CASSIDGYQETQYF	TGTGCCAGTAGTATCGACGGGTACCAAGAGACCCAGTACTTC
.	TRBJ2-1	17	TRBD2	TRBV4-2	CASSQEAGLADYNEQFF	TGTGCCAGCAGCCAAGAAGCGGGACTAGCCGATTACAATGAGCAGTTCTTC
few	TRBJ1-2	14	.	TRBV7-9	CASSQTGNSYGYTF	TGTGCCAGCAGCCAAACAGGGAACTCCTATGGCTACACCTTC
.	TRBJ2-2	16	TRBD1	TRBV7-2	CASSKPGQGYGGELFF	TGTGCCAGCAGCAAGCCGGGACAGGGATACGGCGGGGAGCTGTTTTTT
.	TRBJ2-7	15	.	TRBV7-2	CASSLGFSRGYEQYF	TGTGCCAGCAGCTTAGGGTTTAGCAGGGGCTACGAGCAGTACTTC
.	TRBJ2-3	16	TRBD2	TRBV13	CASSLGRTSGVGGQYF	TGTGCCAGCAGCTTAGGCCGGACTAGCGGGGTAGGAGGGCAGTATTTT
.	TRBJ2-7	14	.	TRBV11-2	CASSLDGDSYEQYF	TGTGCCAGCAGCTTAGACGGAGACTCCTACGAGCAGTACTTC
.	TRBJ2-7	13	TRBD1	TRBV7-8	CASSTQGIYEQYF	TGTGCCAGCAGCACACAGGGGATATACGAGCAGTACTTC
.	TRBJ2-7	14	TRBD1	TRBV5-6	CASRPGQSSYEQYF	TGTGCCAGTCGACCGGGACAGTCATCCTACGAGCAGTACTTC
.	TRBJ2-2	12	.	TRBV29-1	CSVPGRSGELFF	TGCAGCGTTCCGGGGAGGAGCGGGGAGCTGTTTTTT
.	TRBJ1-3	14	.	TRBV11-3	CASSNRSRGNTIYF	TGTGCCAGCAGCAACAGGAGCCGCGGAAACACCATATATTTT
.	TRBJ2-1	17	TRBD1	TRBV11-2	CASSTRGTGGSYNEQFF	TGTGCCAGCAGCACTAGGGGGACAGGGGGGTCCTACAATGAGCAGTTCTTC
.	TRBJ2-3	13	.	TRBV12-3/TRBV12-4	CASSLFSTDTQYF	TGTGCCAGCAGTTTATTTTCCACAGATACGCAGTATTTT
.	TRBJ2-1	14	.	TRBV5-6	CASSLGFRDNEQFF	TGTGCCAGCAGCTTGGGATTCAGGGACAATGAGCAGTTCTTC